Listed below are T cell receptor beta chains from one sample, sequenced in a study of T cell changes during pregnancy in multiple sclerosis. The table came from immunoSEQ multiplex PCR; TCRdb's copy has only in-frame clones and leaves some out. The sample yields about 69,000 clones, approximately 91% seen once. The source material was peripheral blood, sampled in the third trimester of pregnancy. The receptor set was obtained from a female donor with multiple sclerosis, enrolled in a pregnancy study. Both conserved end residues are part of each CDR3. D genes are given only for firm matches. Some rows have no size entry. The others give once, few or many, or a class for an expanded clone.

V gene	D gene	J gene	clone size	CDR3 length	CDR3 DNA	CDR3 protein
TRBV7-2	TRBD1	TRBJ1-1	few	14	TGTGCCAGCAGCTCCACAGGGGGAGGGACTGAAGCTTTCTTT	CASSSTGGGTEAFF
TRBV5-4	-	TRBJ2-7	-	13	TGTGCCAGCAGACTTGCTTACCTCTACGAGCAGTACTTC	CASRLAYLYEQYF
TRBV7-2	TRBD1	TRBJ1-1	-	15	TGTGCCAGCAGCTTAAGAAGGGGGCTGGGGACTGAAGCTTTCTTT	CASSLRRGLGTEAFF
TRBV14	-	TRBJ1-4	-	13	TGTGCCAGCAGCCAAGGGTGGGCTGAAAAACTGTTTTTT	CASSQGWAEKLFF
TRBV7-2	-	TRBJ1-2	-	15	TGTGCCAGCAGCGATAGAACAGGGAGAGGCTATGGCTACACCTTC	CASSDRTGRGYGYTF
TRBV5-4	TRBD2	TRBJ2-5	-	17	TGTGCCAGCAGCTCCCTTGATAGTAGCGGGGGGCAGAAGACCCAGTACTTC	CASSSLDSSGGQKTQYF
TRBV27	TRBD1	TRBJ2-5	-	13	TGTGCCAGCAGTCAGAACAGGGGAGAGACCCAGTACTTC	CASSQNRGETQYF
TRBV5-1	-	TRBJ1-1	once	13	TGCGCCAGCAGCTTGATGATACAAACTGAAGCTTTCTTT	CASSLMIQTEAFF
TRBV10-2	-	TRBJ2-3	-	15	TGCGCCAGCAGTGAGGGGGGGGCGAGCACAGATACGCAGTATTTT	CASSEGGASTDTQYF
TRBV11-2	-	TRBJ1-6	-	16	TGTGCCAGCAGCTTAGATCCCCCCGGTAATAATTCACCCCTCCACTTT	CASSLDPPGNNSPLHF
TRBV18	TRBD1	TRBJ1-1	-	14	TGTGCCAGCTCACAGAACAGGGGTGGCACTGAAGCTTTCTTT	CASSQNRGGTEAFF
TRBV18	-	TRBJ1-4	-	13	TGTGCCAGCTCGTCGGAGGGCGGTGAAAAACTGTTTTTT	CASSSEGGEKLFF
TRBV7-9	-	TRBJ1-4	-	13	TGTGCCAGCAGCTTAACGACAGTAGAAAAACTGTTTTTT	CASSLTTVEKLFF
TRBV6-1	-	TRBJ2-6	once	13	TGTGCCGGGCGAAACTCTGGGGCCAACGTCCTGACTTTC	CAGRNSGANVLTF
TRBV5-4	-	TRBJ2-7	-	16	TGTGCCAGCAGCCCGGAAGCTGCAGGGTACTCCTACGAGCAGTACTTC	CASSPEAAGYSYEQYF
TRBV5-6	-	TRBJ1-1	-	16	TGTGCCAGCAGCTTGTGGCAGGGGTCCCAGAACACTGAAGCTTTCTTT	CASSLWQGSQNTEAFF
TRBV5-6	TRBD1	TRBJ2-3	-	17	TGTGCCAGCAGCTTGGGGGACAGGGGGCATGGGCACGATACGCAGTATTTT	CASSLGDRGHGHDTQYF
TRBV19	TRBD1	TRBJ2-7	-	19	TGTGCCAGTAGGCGGACAGGGAGGCACTCGCCGGTAGGTCGAGCGGAGCAGTACTTC	CASRRTGRHSPVGRAEQYF
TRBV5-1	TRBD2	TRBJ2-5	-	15	TGCGCCAGCAGCTTGGTTAGCGGGGGATGGCAGACCCAGTACTTC	CASSLVSGGWQTQYF
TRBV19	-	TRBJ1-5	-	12	TGTGCCAGTAGTCCGGGGAATCAGCCCCAGCATTTT	CASSPGNQPQHF
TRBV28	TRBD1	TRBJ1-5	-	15	TGTGCCAGCAGAACGCGGACAGGAGGATGGCAGCCCCAGCATTTT	CASRTRTGGWQPQHF
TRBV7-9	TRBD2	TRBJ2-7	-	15	TGTGCCAGCAGCTCGGGGGGGACAAGCTCCTACGAGCAGTACTTC	CASSSGGTSSYEQYF
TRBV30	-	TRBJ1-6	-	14	TGTGCCTGGACACGCGGCAGCCCGAATTCACCCCTCCACTTT	CAWTRGSPNSPLHF
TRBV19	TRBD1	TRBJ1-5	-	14	TGTGCCACCAAACTTCGACAGGGGGGGCAGCCCCAGCATTTT	CATKLRQGGQPQHF
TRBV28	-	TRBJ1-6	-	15	TGTGCCAGCAGTACCCCGACAGGAAGGAATTCACCCCTCCACTTT	CASSTPTGRNSPLHF
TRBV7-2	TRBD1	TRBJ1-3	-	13	TGTGCCAGCAGGTCCCCCGGGACAGGGTCTATATATTTT	CASRSPGTGSIYF
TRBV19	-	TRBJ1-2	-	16	TGTGCCAGTAGTATTAGCGCGTCCGCTACCGTCTATGGCTACACCTTC	CASSISASATVYGYTF
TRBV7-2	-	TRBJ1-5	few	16	TGTGCCAGCAGCTTACGCAGGGGCGCGGGCAATCAGCCCCAGCATTTT	CASSLRRGAGNQPQHF
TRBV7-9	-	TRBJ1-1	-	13	TGTGCCAGCCGCGCCGGGACATCCACTGAAGCTTTCTTT	CASRAGTSTEAFF
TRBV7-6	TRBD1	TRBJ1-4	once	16	TGTGCCAGCAGCCCCCGAGGACAGGCAACTAATGAAAAACTGTTTTTT	CASSPRGQATNEKLFF
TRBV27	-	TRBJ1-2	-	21	TGTGCCAGCAGTTTATTTTTGGCCGGGATTCCAATTATCCTCAGGACTTATGGCTACACCTTC	CASSLFLAGIPIILRTYGYTF
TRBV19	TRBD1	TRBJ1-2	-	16	TGTGCCAGTAGTCCCCTTCCGGGACAGGGGATGAGCGGCTACACCTTC	CASSPLPGQGMSGYTF
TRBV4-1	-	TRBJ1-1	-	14	TGCGCCAGCAGTAGGGGGTTTGGGGACACTGAAGCTTTCTTT	CASSRGFGDTEAFF
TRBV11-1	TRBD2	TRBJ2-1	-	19	TGTGCCAGCAGCAAGACGGTAGCGGGGGGGCCCTCTGGGCGAAATGAGCAGTTCTTC	CASSKTVAGGPSGRNEQFF
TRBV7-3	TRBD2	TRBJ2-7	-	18	TGTGCCAGCAGCTTAGGGCCCTCCGGGGGAGGGACCAGCTACGAGCAGTACTTC	CASSLGPSGGGTSYEQYF
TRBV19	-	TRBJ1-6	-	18	TGTGCCAGTAGCCACCACAGAGATTTGAGCTCCTATAATTCACCCCTCCACTTT	CASSHHRDLSSYNSPLHF
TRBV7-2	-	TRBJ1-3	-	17	TGTGCCAGCAGTCGCAAACCCACAGTCTTCTCTGGAAACACCATATATTTT	CASSRKPTVFSGNTIYF
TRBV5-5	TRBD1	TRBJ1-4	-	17	TGTGCCAGCAGTCCCGACAGGGGTCCTGCAACTAATGAAAAACTGTTTTTT	CASSPDRGPATNEKLFF
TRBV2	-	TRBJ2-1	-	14	TGTGCCAGCATCCGGCAGGGGTCCTACAATGAGCAGTTCTTC	CASIRQGSYNEQFF
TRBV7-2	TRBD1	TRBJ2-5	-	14	TGTGCCAGCAGCCTCCGACAGGGGGCTGAGACCCAGTACTTC	CASSLRQGAETQYF
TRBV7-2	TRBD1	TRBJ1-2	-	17	TGTGCCAGCAGCTCGAATCGCGTTGGGACAGGGAATGATGGCTACACCTTC	CASSSNRVGTGNDGYTF
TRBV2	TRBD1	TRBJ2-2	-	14	TGTGCCAGCAAACAGGGGGCAAACACCGGGGAGCTGTTTTTT	CASKQGANTGELFF
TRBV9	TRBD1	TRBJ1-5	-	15	TGTGCCAGCAGCGTAGGGACAGGATCGCATCAGCCCCAGCATTTT	CASSVGTGSHQPQHF
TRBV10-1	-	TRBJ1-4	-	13	TGCGCCAGCAGTGCCGACAGTTATGGAAAACTGTTTTTT	CASSADSYGKLFF
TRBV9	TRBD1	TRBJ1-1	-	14	TGTGCCAGCAGCGCCCGGGACAGGTACACTGAAGCTTTCTTT	CASSARDRYTEAFF
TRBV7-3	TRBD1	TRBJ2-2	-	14	TGTGCCAGCAGCTTCAGGGGGCCGGGCGGGGAGCTGTTTTTT	CASSFRGPGGELFF
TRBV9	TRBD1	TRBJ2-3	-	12	TGTGCCAGCAGAGAACAGGGGGATACGCAGTATTTT	CASREQGDTQYF
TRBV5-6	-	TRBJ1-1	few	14	TGTGCCAGCAGCTTGATCAGTGGGAACACTGAAGCTTTCTTT	CASSLISGNTEAFF
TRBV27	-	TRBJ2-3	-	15	TGTGCCAGCAGTTTTCTGGTCAGTAACACAGATACGCAGTATTTT	CASSFLVSNTDTQYF
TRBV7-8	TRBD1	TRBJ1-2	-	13	TGTGCCAGCAGCCCGGACAGGTTCTATGGCTACACCTTC	CASSPDRFYGYTF
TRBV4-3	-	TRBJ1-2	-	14	TGCGCCAGCAGCCAAGATGAATTAAGGGAGGGCTACACCTTC	CASSQDELREGYTF
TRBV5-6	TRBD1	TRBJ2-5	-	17	TGTGCCAGCAGCTTAACCTTATTACAGGGGTACCAAGAGACCCAGTACTTC	CASSLTLLQGYQETQYF
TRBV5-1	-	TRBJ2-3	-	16	TGCGCCAGCAGCTTGGACAACCCGACAAGACCAGATACGCAGTATTTT	CASSLDNPTRPDTQYF
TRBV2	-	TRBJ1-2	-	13	TGTGCCAGCGCAGGGGACCGAATCTATGGCTACACCTTC	CASAGDRIYGYTF
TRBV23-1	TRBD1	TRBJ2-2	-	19	TGCGCCAGCAGTCAATCGTCGGGGGCGGGGACAGGGTGTCCCGGGGAGCTGTTTTTT	CASSQSSGAGTGCPGELFF
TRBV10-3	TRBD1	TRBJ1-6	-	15	TGTGCCATCAGTGAGTCGGGGACAGTTTACTCACCCCTCCACTTT	CAISESGTVYSPLHF
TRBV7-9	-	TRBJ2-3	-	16	TGTGCCAGCAGCTCAGGGGAGGGAAAAATTGCAGATACGCAGTATTTT	CASSSGEGKIADTQYF
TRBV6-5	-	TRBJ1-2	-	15	TGTGCCAGCAGTTACTCTATTGGGGCAGGGCATGGCTACACCTTC	CASSYSIGAGHGYTF
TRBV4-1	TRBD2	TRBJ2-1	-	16	TGCGCCAGCAGCACGAGGAGTAGCGGGGGAGGCAGTGAGCAGTTCTTC	CASSTRSSGGGSEQFF
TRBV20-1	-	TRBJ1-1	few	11	TGCAGTGCTAGCCGGCAGGGAGGGGCTTTCTTT	CSASRQGGAFF